This T cell receptor beta chain was retrieved from a study of cytomegalovirus exposure and HLA in healthy donors. Background on the study: Among fewer than 500 genotyped donors, about 85% fell in the Caucasian-associated ancestry cluster. Study-level findings and limits: Owing to their indistinguishability, certain V segments, notably TRBV6-2 and TRBV6-3, were excluded. TCR beta chain V- and J-gene trimming was linked, in a later analysis, to a missense variant in DCLRE1C.

The PCR made use of 60 Vbeta and 13 Jbeta primers. This table comes from immunoSEQ multiplex PCR, and its TCRdb copy is limited to in-frame clones, with some not included. Among 30,000 or so clones, about 65% were seen once, and the ten largest hold over 20%. Comments on this clone: The antigen is unknown.

Per the germline V gene, CDR1 is MGHDK and CDR2 is SYGVNS. V gave up 4 bases and J gave up 8 bases, with 15 bases separating them. The CDR3 is 14 amino acids. The receptor's source is a man aged 50 to 60 in good health and CMV-seropositive. This rearrangement joins TRBV25-1 to TRBJ2-1; D ambiguous. Material for sequencing was PBMCs. CDR3 nucleotide sequence: TGTGCCAGCAGTGGGGCCAAACCAGGCGATGAGCAGTTCTTC. It yields the protein CASSGAKPGDEQFF.